The 30 T cell receptor beta chains presented below share a single source sample, sequenced in a study of monozygotic twins with inflammatory bowel disease. Each CDR3 protein gets one entry in TCRdb, which reprocessed the 5' RACE reads and gives no DNA. The sample table includes about 380,000 distinct CDR3 sequences. Material for sequencing was blood. Receptor source: a human donor with ulcerative colitis or Crohn's disease, or a healthy co-twin of an affected twin (not recorded which).

The rearrangement uses TRBV19 and TRBJ2-7; the TRBD1 assignment by TCRdb is unverifiable without DNA. Looked up from germline, CDR1 is LNHDA and CDR2 is SQIVND (reference sequence). The CDR3 consists of 12 residues. The CDR3 reads CASSGQNYEQYF.

The rearrangement uses TRBV29-1 and TRBJ2-1; TCRdb calls TRBD2, which cannot be checked without DNA. The germline CDR1 and CDR2 sequences are SQVTM and ANQGSEA. The length of the CDR3 is 17 residues. CDR3 loop: CSAILAGGQKGFYEQFF.

The V gene is TRBV12-3 or TRBV12-4, the J gene TRBJ1-6; absent DNA, TCRdb's TRBD1 call cannot be checked. The CDR3 totals 14 residues. This chain's CDR3 is CASSLGRANSPLHF.

The J gene is TRBJ2-7, the V gene TRBV7-2; TCRdb selects TRBD1, and the lack of DNA leaves this call unchecked. In germline, CDR1 is SGHTA, CDR2 FQGNSA. The CDR3 is 15 amino acids. CDR3 sequence: CASSLSPSPGYEQYF.

The rearrangement uses TRBV4-2 and TRBJ2-5. Germline V gene sequence: CDR1 LGHNA, CDR2 YNFKEQ. The CDR3 covers 12 residues. CDR3 region: CASSQDKETLYF.

This rearrangement joins TRBV4-2 to TRBJ2-6; TCRdb calls TRBD1, which cannot be checked without DNA. The CDR3 spans 19 residues. Germline CDR1 is LGHNA and CDR2 is YNFKEQ. CDR3: CASSQRPPGQSSGANVLTF.

The chain has TRBV6-5 and TRBJ1-2. The V gene's germline CDR1 is MNHEY and CDR2 SVGAGI. CDR3 length: 12 residues. The CDR3 sequence is CASSFGRYGYTF.

This chain's CDR3 is CASSPPIDTSGAPNTGELFF. The rearrangement uses TRBV4-3 and TRBJ2-2; as DNA is missing, the TRBD2 call by TCRdb cannot be tested. This CDR3 is built from 20 residues. Germline assignment: CDR1 LGHNA and CDR2 YSLEER.

The chain uses TRBV6-2 or TRBV6-3 and TRBJ2-1; the D call of TRBD1 rests on TCRdb alone, since no DNA is present to check it. This CDR3 contains 15 residues. Germline CDR1 reads MNHEY; CDR2 reads SVGEGT. This CDR3 reads CATGNLAGAGNEQFF.

J is TRBJ2-4 and V is TRBV7-2; the TRBD2 assignment by TCRdb is unverifiable without DNA. This CDR3 has 12 amino acids. Germline-derived CDR1 and CDR2 are SGHTA and FQGNSA. The CDR3 spells CASSLTRDIQYF.

The chain carries TRBV6-5 and TRBJ1-5. The germline V gene has CDR1 MNHEY and CDR2 SVGAGI. The CDR3 covers 16 residues. The CDR3 protein is CASSYRGSYSNQPQHF.

The chain recombines TRBV5-1 with TRBJ2-6; TCRdb's D call, TRBD1, is unchecked because there is no DNA. CDR1 is SGHRS and CDR2 is YFSETQ in the germline V gene. The CDR3 is 17 amino acids. The CDR3 loop reads CASSLDRGTSGANVLTF.

The chain links TRBV20-1 to TRBJ2-7; TCRdb designates TRBD1, a call that cannot be tested without DNA. CDR3 size: 15 residues. CDR1 DFQATT and CDR2 SNEGSKA come from the germline V gene (reference sequence). CDR3 sequence: CSASLGGGTLYEQYF.

The chain recombines TRBV9 with TRBJ1-1; TCRdb's D call, TRBD1, is unchecked because there is no DNA. This CDR3 is 15 amino acids long. Per germline, CDR1 SGDLS and CDR2 YYNGEE. The CDR3 loop reads CASSVTRTGGTEAFF.

The chain recombines TRBV2 with TRBJ2-7. Germline V CDR1 and CDR2: SNHLY, FYNNEI. The CDR3 has 13 residues. The CDR3 is CASSEWGLYEQYF.

The CDR3 here is CASSLALKSGLAVEQFF. The genes are TRBV5-5 and TRBJ2-1; TCRdb picks TRBD2, but there is no DNA to check that call. This CDR3 comprises 17 residues. Germline V CDR1 and CDR2: SGHKS, YYEKEE (reference sequence).

V usage is TRBV24-1 and J usage is TRBJ2-3. Germline V lookup: CDR1 KGHDR, CDR2 SFDVKD. The CDR3 consists of 13 residues. The CDR3 sequence: CATSEVSTDTQYF.

V usage is TRBV20-1 and J usage is TRBJ2-3; TCRdb's D call, TRBD1, is unchecked because there is no DNA. The CDR3 consists of 17 residues. Germline assignment: CDR1 DFQATT and CDR2 SNEGSKA (reference sequence). The CDR3 region is CSASSKGQGAWTDTQYF.

The chain is built from TRBV21-1 and TRBJ2-1; absent DNA, TCRdb's TRBD2 call cannot be checked. TRBV21-1 is labeled a pseudogene. This CDR3 contains 17 residues. This CDR3 reads CASSKVGSLSLYNEQFF.

The rearrangement joins TRBV7-3 to TRBJ2-5; TCRdb's D call, TRBD2, is unchecked because there is no DNA. This CDR3 contains 13 residues. Germline CDR1 is SGHTA and CDR2 is FQGTGA. CDR3 loop: CASSFQRGETQYF.

The chain uses TRBV7-6 and TRBJ2-3. Germline V gives CDR1 SGHVS, CDR2 FNYEAQ. The CDR3 runs to 11 residues. The CDR3 is CASSVTDTQYF.

V gene TRBV7-2 combines with J gene TRBJ1-1. The germline V gene has CDR1 SGHTA and CDR2 FQGNSA. The CDR3 is 14 amino acids. The CDR3 sequence: CASSLVGVNTEAFF.

This rearrangement joins TRBV19 to TRBJ1-1. Germline assignment: CDR1 LNHDA and CDR2 SQIVND (reference sequence). This CDR3 has 15 amino acids. The CDR3 region is CASSIRIRLNTEAFF. Based on the CDR3 plus reference TRBV19 and TRBJ1-1, the full variable domain is DGGITQSPKYLFRKEGQNVTLSCEQNLNHDAMYWYRQDPGQGLRLIYYSQIVNDFQKGDIAEGYSVSREKKESFPLTVTSAQKNPTAFYLCASSIRIRLNTEAFFGQGTRLTVV.

This chain connects TRBV6-2 or TRBV6-3 to TRBJ1-2; TCRdb picks TRBD1, but there is no DNA to check that call. The germline V gene has CDR1 MNHEY and CDR2 SVGEGT. The CDR3 length is 17 residues. CDR3 sequence: CASSTGTREAGYYGYTF.

The gene calls are TRBV2 and TRBJ2-1; TCRdb's assignment of TRBD1 cannot be checked, as there is no DNA. CDR3 length: 15 residues. Germline V lookup: CDR1 SNHLY, CDR2 FYNNEI. This CDR3 is CASSELDRGYNEQFF.

The chain couples TRBV9 to TRBJ2-1. The CDR3 sequence is 13 residues long. In germline, CDR1 is SGDLS, CDR2 YYNGEE. CDR3 in amino acids: CASSVGESSRQFF.

V gene TRBV20-1 combines with J gene TRBJ2-7; TCRdb proposes TRBD2, but this gene call is untestable without DNA. CDR1 DFQATT and CDR2 SNEGSKA come from the germline V gene (reference sequence). The CDR3 has 16 residues. The CDR3 loop is CSARVPARALSYEQYF.

The chain combines TRBV12-3 or TRBV12-4 with TRBJ1-2; TCRdb proposes TRBD1, but this gene call is untestable without DNA. The CDR3 loop spans 16 amino acids. CDR3 residues: CASSPSRDRGKGGYTF.

The chain couples TRBV6-5 to TRBJ2-7; TCRdb's D call of TRBD1 is untestable without DNA. Looked up from germline, CDR1 is MNHEY and CDR2 is SVGAGI. The CDR3 is 13 amino acids. This CDR3 reads CASSSRTGAEQYF.

The J gene is TRBJ2-1, the V gene TRBV6-6; TCRdb returns TRBD1, unconfirmable since there is no DNA. Germline assignment: CDR1 MNHNY and CDR2 SVGAGI (reference sequence). There are 14 residues in the CDR3. CDR3 protein: CASSRTGEGRKQFF.